This entry features one T cell receptor beta chain sequence. Its antigen is as yet unknown. V dropped 2 bases and J dropped 4 bases, with 11 bases sitting between them. CDR1 and CDR2 (germline): MNHEY, SVGAGI. CDR3 length equals 14 residues. Both TRBC1 and TRBC2 were covered by a beta constant-region primer of two equimolar oligonucleotides. Nested alpha and beta constant-region primers with the SP2 primer drove four PCR rounds on ligated cDNA. A 12-nucleotide UMI and the SP2 primer were added to the cDNA 3' end by oligonucleotide ligation. In TCRdb, the UMI-ligation and nested PCR reads were re-called with MiXCR into one record per CDR3 protein. The sample lists 80,000 or so distinct CDR3 sequences; over 9% were seen once. This entry comes from a study of naive and memory T cell subsets. Alpha and beta libraries were amplified separately from the second PCR onward. Study observations and caveats: Gini index rose across naive, CM, EM and EMRA in CD4 and CD8. Clonotypes here are unpaired alpha or beta chain sequences.

V usage is TRBV6-5 and J usage is TRBJ1-1; D remains unclear. The receptor was derived from a human donor in good health. The specimen sequenced was naive CD8+ T cells from blood. The CDR3 spells CASSYEGFVTEAFF. The CDR3 DNA is TGTGCCAGCAGTTACGAAGGGTTTGTCACTGAAGCTTTCTTT.